These 30 T cell receptor beta chains share one sample of origin, sequenced in a study of CD4+ T cells in melanoma. Generated by immunoSEQ multiplex PCR, the TCRdb table keeps only in-frame clones and is missing some. The data hold fewer than 150,000 clones, with about 90% observed a single time. These receptors all come from a human donor with melanoma.

This chain uses TRBV6-5 with TRBJ1-6; maybe TRBD1 (5 bases). The CDR3 spans 16 residues. Germline V gene lookup returns CDR1 MNHEY and CDR2 SVGAGI. Trimming removed 2 bases from V and 7 bases from J, with 15 bases in between. The CDR3: CASSYVDSGDNSPLHF. The CDR3 DNA reads TGTGCCAGCAGTTACGTCGACAGCGGAGACAATTCACCCCTCCACTTT.

V and J are TRBV25-1 and TRBJ1-5; D is uncertain. This CDR3 region has 12 residues. Trimming removed 11 bases at V and 1 base at J, with 9 bases between. Per the germline V gene, CDR1 is MGHDK and CDR2 is SYGVNS. The CDR3 nucleotides read TGTGCCCACTTCGGGAGCAATCAGCCCCAGCATTTT. Its protein product is CAHFGSNQPQHF.

J is TRBJ1-3 and V is TRBV6-5, with 7 bases lining up with TRBD1. Losses at the gene ends were 6 bases for V and 4 bases for J; bases not matched to a gene: 9. The germline V gene encodes CDR1 MNHEY and CDR2 SVGAGI. CDR3 length: 15 amino acids. CDR3 sequence reads: CASSPRQGKGNTIYF. The CDR3 DNA sequence: TGTGCCAGCAGCCCTAGACAGGGAAAAGGAAACACCATATATTTT.

The chain recombines TRBV7-8 with TRBJ1-5; no clear D gene. V lost 2 bases and J lost 8, with 7 bases in between. The CDR3 totals 12 residues. Germline V gene data show CDR1 as SGHVS and CDR2 as FQNEAQ. The CDR3 DNA reads TGTGCCAGCAGCTTACGGGCGGAGCCCCAGCATTTT. It encodes CASSLRAEPQHF.

The chain carries TRBV5-1 and TRBJ2-7; TRBD2 is a possible D gene (5 bases). The ends were cut back, 8 bases at V and 3 bases at J, with 21 bases in the middle. The germline gives CDR1 SGHRS, CDR2 YFSETQ. The CDR3 has 15 amino acids. The CDR3 sequence is CASTPQTGNYYEQYF. The DNA for the CDR3 is TGCGCCAGTACCCCGCAGACGGGAAACTACTACGAGCAGTACTTC.

This rearrangement joins TRBV2 to TRBJ1-2, with D perhaps matching TRBD1 (5 bases). Between the trimmed V and J ends, which lost 7 bases and 5 bases, there was a span of 14 bases. Germline V gene data show CDR1 as SNHLY and CDR2 as FYNNEI. CDR3 length: 13 residues. The CDR3 sequence is CASTGGWGYGYTF. The DNA for the CDR3 is TGTGCCAGCACCGGGGGGTGGGGGTATGGCTACACCTTC.

This chain joins TRBV10-3 and TRBJ1-1; 7 bases agree with TRBD1. This CDR3 spans 14 amino acids. Losses at the gene ends were 2 bases for V and 1 base for J; bases not matched to a gene: 1. CDR1 is ENHRY, CDR2 SYGVKD, per germline. Written as DNA, the CDR3 is TGTGCCATCAGTGAGAGACAGGGGAACACTGAAGCTTTCTTT. As protein: CAISERQGNTEAFF.

The chain has TRBV11-2 and TRBJ1-2, with no clear D. Germline assignment: CDR1 SGHAT and CDR2 FQNNGV. With 5 bases removed from V and 0 bases from J, the gap between germline ends came to 10 bases. The CDR3 covers 14 residues. The CDR3 region is CASSSNSANYGYTF. The CDR3 DNA follows: TGTGCCAGCAGCAGTAACAGCGCTAACTATGGCTACACCTTC.

This chain connects TRBV5-4 to TRBJ1-1; D uncertain. V was pared by 3 bases and J by 0 bases, with 6 bases between. The CDR3 is 13 amino acids. Germline CDR1 reads SGHNT; CDR2 reads YYREEE (reference sequence). CDR3 in DNA: TGTGCCAGCAGCTGGGATATGAACACTGAAGCTTTCTTT. This codes for CASSWDMNTEAFF.

The J gene is TRBJ2-1, the V gene TRBV6-5, with 11 bases lining up with TRBD2. J gave up 4 bases and V 2 bases, and 1 base lay outside the gene matches. The germline V gene encodes CDR1 MNHEY and CDR2 SVGAGI. The CDR3 runs to 15 residues. The chain's CDR3 is CASSYGTSGYNEQFF. The CDR3 nucleotides read TGTGCCAGCAGTTACGGGACTAGCGGTTACAATGAGCAGTTCTTC.

The rearrangement joins TRBV18 to TRBJ1-1; D is ambiguous. With 3 bases removed from V and 1 base from J, the gap between germline ends came to 9 bases. CDR1 and CDR2 from the germline V gene are KGHSH and LQKENI. The CDR3 spans 14 residues. The CDR3 coding sequence is TGTGCCAGCTCACCCCCAGGATCGAACACTGAAGCTTTCTTT. It specifies CASSPPGSNTEAFF.

The chain combines TRBV10-2 with TRBJ1-4; a possible D gene is TRBD1 (5 bases). This CDR3 has 15 amino acids. The V gene's germline CDR1 is WSHSY and CDR2 SAAADI. Trimming took off 2 bases at V and 8 bases at J, with 15 bases between the two ends. CDR3 sequence reads: CASSEGGRDSEKLFF. In DNA form, the CDR3 reads TGCGCCAGCAGTGAGGGGGGGAGGGATTCCGAAAAACTGTTTTTT.

This sequence joins TRBV15 and TRBJ2-1; 13 nucleotides line up with TRBD2. The CDR3 has 20 residues. In germline, CDR1 is LNHNV, CDR2 YYDKDF (reference sequence). V gave up 0 bases and J gave up 3 bases; unmatched junction bases: 11. The CDR3 reads CATSREGRWTSGGNYNEQFF. The CDR3, as DNA: TGTGCCACCAGCAGAGAGGGACGTTGGACTAGCGGGGGCAACTACAATGAGCAGTTCTTC.

This clone was found once. The chain carries TRBV7-8 and TRBJ2-1; 8 positions agree with TRBD2. CDR1 is SGHVS and CDR2 is FQNEAQ in the germline V gene. The length of the CDR3 is 15 residues. The J segment lost 7 bases and the V segment lost 2 bases, leaving 7 bases of the junction unmatched. CDR3 loop: CASSLSYSGGNEQFF. Here the CDR3 DNA reads TGTGCCAGCAGCTTAAGTTATTCGGGAGGGAATGAGCAGTTCTTC. The whole variable domain, remainder taken from reference TRBV7-8 and TRBJ2-1, is GAGVSQSPRYKVAKRGQDVALRCDPISGHVSLFWYQQALGQGPEFLTYFQNEAQLDKSGLPSDRFFAERPEGSVSTLKIQRTQQEDSAVYLCASSLSYSGGNEQFFGPGTRLTVL.

V gene TRBV5-1 combines with J gene TRBJ2-2; D is perhaps TRBD1 (6 bases). Between the trimmed V and J ends, which lost 5 bases and 5 bases, there was a span of 16 bases. The CDR3 runs to 15 residues. CDR1 and CDR2 from the germline V gene are SGHRS and YFSETQ. The DNA for the CDR3 is TGCGCCAGCAGTCTACAGGGCCCGGAAACCGGGGAGCTGTTTTTT. Amino acids: CASSLQGPETGELFF.

The chain joins TRBV27 to TRBJ1-2; tentatively, D is TRBD1 (5 bases). V lost 4 bases, J lost 7 bases, and 16 bases lay in between. Per germline, CDR1 MNHEY and CDR2 SMNVEV (reference sequence). This CDR3 comprises 14 residues. CDR3 nucleotides: TGTGCCAGCAGTTCGGCGTATGGAGGGACTGGCTACACCTTC. Its protein is CASSSAYGGTGYTF.

This rearrangement joins TRBV4-1 to TRBJ1-2; 9 bases map to TRBD1. Germline CDR1 is MGHRA and CDR2 is YSYEKL. V lost 4 bases, J lost 0 bases, and 0 bases stayed unmatched. The CDR3 covers 14 residues. The CDR3 reads CASSRQGANYGYTF. The CDR3 coding sequence is TGCGCCAGCAGCCGACAGGGGGCTAACTATGGCTACACCTTC.

This chain joins TRBV6-1 and TRBJ1-4; weak D call: TRBD1 (6 bases). The CDR3 length is 15 residues. The V end lost 4 bases, the J end lost 0 bases, and 9 bases lay between the germline ends. In germline, CDR1 is MNHNS, CDR2 SASEGT. The CDR3 sequence is CASSGGTSTNEKLFF. The CDR3 bases are TGTGCCAGCAGTGGGGGGACATCAACTAATGAAAAACTGTTTTTT.

V usage is TRBV6-6 and J usage is TRBJ1-3, with D maybe TRBD1 (5 bases). Germline V CDR1 and CDR2: MNHNY, SVGAGI (reference sequence). CDR3 length: 14 residues. V lost 6 bases to trimming and J lost 4 bases, with 13 bases between them. CDR3 region: CASSSGPSGNTIYF. The CDR3 coding sequence is TGTGCCAGCAGCTCGGGACCCTCCGGAAACACCATATATTTT.

V and J are TRBV9 and TRBJ1-1; D ambiguous. The CDR3 covers 13 residues. Germline lookup yields CDR1 SGDLS and CDR2 YYNGEE. Trimming left V 0 bases short and J 3 bases short, with 6 bases between. CDR3 nucleotide sequence: TGTGCCAGCAGCGTAGATCGGGACACTGAAGCTTTCTTT. Its protein is CASSVDRDTEAFF.

J is TRBJ2-5 and V is TRBV30; 7 nucleotides line up with TRBD2. CDR1 is GTSNPN, CDR2 SVGIG, per germline (reference sequence). V was pared by 2 bases and J by 5 bases, with 5 bases of the junction left unmatched. The CDR3 consists of 13 residues. DNA for the CDR3: TGTGCCTGGAGTATAGCGGGCGGGGAGACCCAGTACTTC. Its protein product is CAWSIAGGETQYF. The whole variable domain, filled in from reference TRBV30 and TRBJ2-5, reads SQTIHQWPATLVQPVGSPLSLECTVEGTSNPNLYWYRQAAGRGLQLLFYSVGIGQISSEVPQNLSASRPQDRQFILSSKKLLLSDSGFYLCAWSIAGGETQYFGPGTRLLVL.

The chain has TRBV7-3 and TRBJ2-2; 8 positions agree with TRBD2. This CDR3 region has 14 residues. Germline-derived CDR1 and CDR2 are SGHTA and FQGTGA. The V segment lost 5 bases and the J segment 5 bases; nucleotides outside the gene matches: 4. CDR3 amino acids: CASSPGTSTGELFF. The CDR3 region has the DNA TGTGCCAGCAGCCCCGGGACTAGTACCGGGGAGCTGTTTTTT.

The rearrangement links TRBV18 to TRBJ2-1; the D gene is possibly TRBD1 (6 bases). V was pared by 5 bases and J by 7 bases, with 9 bases between. This CDR3 spans 12 amino acids. Looked up from germline, CDR1 is KGHSH and CDR2 is LQKENI. The CDR3 is CASSGDRNEQFF. As DNA, the CDR3 is TGTGCCAGCTCAGGCGACAGGAATGAGCAGTTCTTC.

The chain combines TRBV6-6 with TRBJ1-3, with D unclear. This CDR3 comprises 11 residues. The V end was cut by 4 bases, the J end by 8 bases, with 6 bases between. In germline, CDR1 is MNHNY, CDR2 SVGAGI (reference sequence). Here the CDR3 DNA reads TGTGCCAGCAGTTCAGGTGACACCATATATTTT. Protein product: CASSSGDTIYF.

This sequence joins TRBV19 and TRBJ1-2; D is possibly TRBD1 (5 bases). Germline CDR1 is LNHDA and CDR2 is SQIVND (reference sequence). V was pared by 3 bases and J by 5 bases, with 13 bases between. The CDR3 length is 14 residues. CDR3 sequence (DNA): TGTGCCAGTAGTATGGGGACGGAAGATTATGGCTACACCTTC. Translating it yields CASSMGTEDYGYTF.

The chain is built from TRBV5-5 and TRBJ2-7; TRBD1 agrees at 8 bases. CDR1 and CDR2 from the germline V gene are SGHKS and YYEKEE (reference sequence). The CDR3 has 12 residues. With V trimmed by 6 bases and J by 3 bases, 2 bases remained unmatched. In nucleotides, the CDR3 is TGTGCCAGCACGGACAGGGACTACGAGCAGTACTTC. Its protein is CASTDRDYEQYF.

This clone was recorded a few times. This rearrangement joins TRBV6-6 to TRBJ1-1; D is unresolved. Between the trimmed V and J ends, which lost 6 bases and 6 bases, there was a span of 17 bases. Germline lookup yields CDR1 MNHNY and CDR2 SVGAGI (reference sequence). The CDR3 has 14 residues. In DNA, the CDR3 is TGTGCCAGCAGCACAGTCCCACCCTACGCTGAAGCTTTCTTT. Translated, it gives CASSTVPPYAEAFF.

The chain recombines TRBV6-6 with TRBJ2-7; the D gene is possibly TRBD2 (6 bases). The CDR3 extends over 14 amino acids. Germline V gene sequence: CDR1 MNHNY, CDR2 SVGAGI (reference sequence). Trimming took off 5 bases at V and 2 bases at J, with 13 bases between the two ends. CDR3 coding DNA: TGTGCCAGCAGTCTAGGGGACTCGACCTACGAGCAGTACTTC. Amino acid sequence: CASSLGDSTYEQYF.

Only one count was recorded for this clone. This chain links TRBV5-1 with TRBJ2-2; possible D gene TRBD2, 5 bases. Germline V gene sequence: CDR1 SGHRS, CDR2 YFSETQ. CDR3 size: 15 residues. The V end lost 0 bases, the J end lost 6 bases, and 12 bases lay between the germline ends. CDR3 DNA sequence: TGCGCCAGCAGCTTGGAACTAGACGATTCCGGGGAGCTGTTTTTT. Encoded protein: CASSLELDDSGELFF.

This chain links TRBV11-2 with TRBJ1-2; unclear D gene. The CDR3 sequence is 15 residues long. In germline, CDR1 is SGHAT, CDR2 FQNNGV. V was cut by 5 bases and J by 5 bases, with 18 bases left in between. Here the CDR3 reads CASSPRENPWYGYTF. The DNA for the CDR3 is TGTGCCAGCAGCCCTCGGGAGAACCCTTGGTATGGCTACACCTTC.